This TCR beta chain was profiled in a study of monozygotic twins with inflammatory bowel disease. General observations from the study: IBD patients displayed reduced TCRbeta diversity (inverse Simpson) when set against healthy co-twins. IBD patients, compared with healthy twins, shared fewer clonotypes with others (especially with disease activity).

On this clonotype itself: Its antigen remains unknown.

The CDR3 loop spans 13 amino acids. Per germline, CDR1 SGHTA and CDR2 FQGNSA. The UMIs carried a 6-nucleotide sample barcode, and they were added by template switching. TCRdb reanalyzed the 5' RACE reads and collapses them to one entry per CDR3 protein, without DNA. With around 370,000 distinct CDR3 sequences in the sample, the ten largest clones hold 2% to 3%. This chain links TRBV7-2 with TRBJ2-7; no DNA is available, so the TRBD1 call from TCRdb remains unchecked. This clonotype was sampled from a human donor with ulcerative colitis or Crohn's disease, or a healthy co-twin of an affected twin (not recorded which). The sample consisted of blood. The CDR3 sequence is CASSSSRDTEQYF. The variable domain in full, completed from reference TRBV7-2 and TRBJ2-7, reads GAGVSQSPSNKVTEKGKDVELRCDPISGHTALYWYRQSLGQGLEFLIYFQGNSAPDKSGLPSDRFSAERTGGSVSTLTIQRTQQEDSAVYLCASSSSRDTEQYFGPGTRLTVT.